These 20 T cell receptor beta chains came from one sample sequenced in a study of blood T cells in healthy people across ages. PCR was performed a second time for about 6 to 12 cycles using a sample-barcoded 5' primer and a J-beta primer mix. TCRdb analysed the 5' RACE reads with MiXCR anew, one entry per CDR3 protein. The sample holds roughly 1.9 million distinct CDR3 sequences; 35% to 50% are singletons and the top ten take 20% to 25%. What was sequenced was blood. The receptors stem from a human donor in good health.

The V and J genes are TRBV5-1 and TRBJ2-3, with 7 bases lining up with TRBD2. The V gene's germline CDR1 is SGHRS and CDR2 YFSETQ. J was trimmed by 4 bases and V by 4 bases; bases with no gene match: 6. The CDR3 runs to 14 residues. CDR3 DNA: TGCGCCAGCAGCACCGGGGGAGGGTCAGATACGCAGTATTTT. Protein: CASSTGGGSDTQYF.

This chain uses TRBV5-1 with TRBJ2-3; D gene unclear. Deletions cut 0 bases from V and 0 bases from J, with 8 bases between. The germline V gene has CDR1 SGHRS and CDR2 YFSETQ. The CDR3 sequence is 15 residues long. The CDR3 nucleotides are TGCGCCAGCAGCTTGGAAACTTCTAGCACAGATACGCAGTATTTT. As protein: CASSLETSSTDTQYF. Variable domain in full (rest from reference TRBV5-1 and TRBJ2-3): KAGVTQTPRYLIKTRGQQVTLSCSPISGHRSVSWYQQTPGQGLQFLFEYFSETQRNKGNFPGRFSGRQFSNSRSEMNVSTLELGDSALYLCASSLETSSTDTQYFGPGTRLTVL.

This clonotype was recorded many times. The chain combines TRBV18 with TRBJ1-1, with 9 bases aligning to TRBD1. Unmatched junction bases numbered 3, after V lost 1 base and J lost 3 bases. Germline values: CDR1 KGHSH, CDR2 LQKENI. CDR3 length: 15 amino acids. The CDR3 DNA follows: TGTGCCAGCTCACCACGGACAGGGGTTGACACTGAAGCTTTCTTT. Its translation: CASSPRTGVDTEAFF.

V and J are TRBV29-1 and TRBJ2-5; 9 nucleotides align to TRBD2. The V gene's germline CDR1 is SQVTM and CDR2 ANQGSEA. Losses at the gene ends were 4 bases for V and 2 bases for J; bases not matched to a gene: 8. The CDR3 loop spans 15 amino acids. The chain's CDR3 is CSVVGLAGVQETQYF. CDR3 in DNA: TGCAGCGTTGTCGGGTTAGCGGGGGTACAAGAGACCCAGTACTTC.

The chain couples TRBV9 to TRBJ1-4; D is perhaps TRBD1 (5 bases). This CDR3 is 15 amino acids long. V was pared by 2 bases and J by 5 bases, with 13 bases between. The germline CDR1 and CDR2 sequences are SGDLS and YYNGEE. The CDR3 loop reads CASSVGGALNEKLFF. CDR3 bases: TGTGCCAGCAGCGTTGGAGGGGCCTTGAATGAAAAACTGTTTTTT.

This clonotype was detected ten times or more. The J gene is TRBJ2-3, the V gene TRBV10-3; 9 positions match TRBD1. V shed 4 bases, J shed 5 bases, and the junction held 4 bases outside the gene matches. The CDR3 sequence is 14 residues long. Germline values: CDR1 ENHRY, CDR2 SYGVKD. CDR3 DNA: TGTGCCATCAGTGGGACAGGGGTCGTAGATACGCAGTATTTT. This encodes CAISGTGVVDTQYF.

J is TRBJ1-1 and V is TRBV6-2 or TRBV6-3; D gene unclear. The CDR3 covers 12 residues. Trimming removed 6 bases from V and 5 bases from J, with 10 bases in between. In germline, CDR1 is MNHEY, CDR2 SVGEGT. CDR3 loop: CASRDFSTEAFF. The CDR3 nucleotides are TGTGCCAGCAGGGACTTTAGTACTGAAGCTTTCTTT.

Of note for this clonotype: Germline is not matched at one junction end, which may reflect a read error. The rearrangement uses TRBV5-6 and TRBJ1-2; D remains ambiguous. The CDR3 sequence is 11 residues long. Germline assignment: CDR1 SGHDT and CDR2 YYEEEE. For the CDR3, the DNA is TGTGCCAGCAGCTCCGAAGGAGGCTGCACCTTC. Translated: CASSSEGGCTF.

This clonotype was recorded a few times. This chain links TRBV20-1 with TRBJ2-1, with D tentatively TRBD1 or TRBD2 (5 bases each). Germline CDR1 DFQATT, CDR2 SNEGSKA (reference sequence). V was trimmed by 6 bases and J by 5 bases, leaving 20 bases between them. The CDR3 is 15 residues long. CDR3 sequence: CSAPRAAGTHNEQFF. As DNA, the CDR3 is TGCAGTGCCCCCCGGGCCGCTGGGACCCACAATGAGCAGTTCTTC.

The chain employs TRBV7-2 and TRBJ1-2; D is uncertain. This CDR3 is 14 amino acids long. The germline gives CDR1 SGHTA, CDR2 FQGNSA. Trimming left V 1 base short and J 8 bases short, with 14 bases between. The CDR3 spells CASSLVTAGSGYTF. CDR3 sequence (DNA): TGTGCCAGCAGCTTAGTAACGGCCGGCAGCGGCTACACCTTC.

This clonotype was detected a few times. V usage is TRBV28 and J usage is TRBJ1-1; D is unclear. V gave up 3 bases and J gave up 6 bases, with 17 bases separating them. This CDR3 has 15 amino acids. Germline assignment: CDR1 MDHEN and CDR2 SYDVKM. CDR3 protein: CASSFLGPLGAEAFF. In DNA, the CDR3 is TGTGCCAGCAGTTTCCTTGGACCCCTTGGGGCTGAAGCTTTCTTT.

CDR3 bases: TGTGCCAGCAGCTTAGCCGGGAAACAAAGGCCCCAGCATTTT. It codes for CASSLAGKQRPQHF. The J gene is TRBJ1-5, the V gene TRBV7-2, with D unresolved. V lost 0 bases and J lost 9, with 12 bases in between. This CDR3 region has 14 residues. The V gene's germline CDR1 is SGHTA and CDR2 FQGNSA. The full variable domain, rest sourced from reference TRBV7-2 and TRBJ1-5, is GAGVSQSPSNKVTEKGKDVELRCDPISGHTALYWYRQSLGQGLEFLIYFQGNSAPDKSGLPSDRFSAERTGGSVSTLTIQRTQQEDSAVYLCASSLAGKQRPQHFGDGTRLSIL.

The chain employs TRBV20-1 and TRBJ2-4; D is unclear. The assigned J gene may be wrong: the sequence end matches TRBJ2-5 better. Germline V gene lookup returns CDR1 DFQATT and CDR2 SNEGSKA (reference sequence). The CDR3 is made up of 14 amino acids. CDR3 in amino acids: CSARRSAVQETQYF. The CDR3 bases are TGCAGTGCTAGAAGGTCGGCAGTCCAAGAGACCCAGTACTTC.

This clonotype was counted between two and nine times. This chain connects TRBV9 to TRBJ2-1, with 7 bases aligning to TRBD1. The CDR3 is 15 amino acids. The germline gives CDR1 SGDLS, CDR2 YYNGEE. V was pared by 2 bases and J by 8 bases, with 10 bases of the junction left unmatched. CDR3: CASSVRGLLGDEQFF. The CDR3 nucleotides read TGTGCCAGCAGCGTTAGGGGGCTTCTCGGCGATGAGCAGTTCTTC. Filled out from reference TRBV9 and TRBJ2-1, the complete variable domain reads DSGVTQTPKHLITATGQRVTLRCSPRSGDLSVYWYQQSLDQGLQFLIQYYNGEERAKGNILERFSAQQFPDLHSELNLSSLELGDSALYFCASSVRGLLGDEQFFGPGTRLTVL.

V is TRBV20-1 and J is TRBJ1-2; TRBD1 matches 7 bases. Germline V CDR1 and CDR2: DFQATT, SNEGSKA (reference sequence). This CDR3 comprises 19 residues. With 0 bases clipped from V and 4 bases from J, the junction kept 20 bases outside the gene matches. DNA of the CDR3: TGCAGTGCTAGAGATCAAGGAAAAGGGACAGTTAAGGGGGTCTATGGCTACACCTTC. This translates into CSARDQGKGTVKGVYGYTF.

CDR3 bases: TGTGCCAGCAGCCGGGGGGTTAACTATGGCTACACCTTC. Protein: CASSRGVNYGYTF. V and J are TRBV2 and TRBJ1-2; D may be TRBD1 (5 bases). Germline values: CDR1 SNHLY, CDR2 FYNNEI. The CDR3 is 13 amino acids. Trimming took off 6 bases at V and 1 base at J, with 9 bases between the two ends.

The chain uses TRBV20-1 and TRBJ2-4; D may be TRBD2 (6 bases). CDR1 and CDR2 (germline): DFQATT, SNEGSKA (reference sequence). V was trimmed by 3 bases and J by 3 bases, leaving 12 bases between them. This CDR3 has 14 amino acids. This CDR3 reads CSARGRLGKNIQYF. For the CDR3, the DNA is TGCAGTGCTAGGGGACGACTAGGCAAAAACATTCAGTACTTC.

This clonotype came up a few times. The chain uses TRBV29-1 and TRBJ2-4; either TRBD1 or TRBD2 may supply D (5 bases each). Germline V gene sequence: CDR1 SQVTM, CDR2 ANQGSEA. The CDR3 totals 14 residues. Trimming took off 4 bases at V and 3 bases at J, with 13 bases between the two ends. CDR3 loop: CSVGGAQDKNIQYF. In DNA, the CDR3 is TGCAGCGTTGGAGGGGCGCAGGACAAAAACATTCAGTACTTC.

The J gene is TRBJ2-1, the V gene TRBV20-1; possibly TRBD2 for D (5 bases). V lost 3 bases, J lost 0 bases, and 12 bases lay in between. The CDR3 extends over 15 amino acids. Per germline, CDR1 DFQATT and CDR2 SNEGSKA (reference sequence). CDR3 sequence (DNA): TGCAGTGCTAGTGACCCGCGGGCCTCCTACAATGAGCAGTTCTTC. It translates to CSASDPRASYNEQFF.

The chain uses TRBV4-3 and TRBJ2-1, with TRBD1 matching 8 bases. The J call may not be correct, given that the DNA end is closer to TRBJ2-7. The germline V gene has CDR1 LGHNA and CDR2 YSLEER. CDR3 length: 14 residues. The CDR3 region is CASTWDRYYNEQYF. The CDR3 DNA reads TGCGCCAGCACTTGGGACAGGTACTACAATGAGCAGTACTTC.